Following are 30 T cell receptor beta chains from one sample sequenced in a study of T cells in women clearing cervical HPV infection. The assay was immunoSEQ multiplex PCR, and TCRdb's table has in-frame clones only and misses some. This sample's table reports about 24,000 clones. Sequencing input: blood buffy coat. These receptors were obtained from a woman aged 18-70 years with a cervical HPV16 infection that either progressed to CIN3+ or cleared (not recorded which).

A note on this clone: With the read ending 3 residues before the CDR3 end, the germline J gene is used to fill in that end. Other DNA sequences of this sample code for an identical CDR3. The chain employs TRBV18 and TRBJ2-7; TRBD1 might be the D (5 bases). This CDR3 region has 15 residues. The germline CDR1 and CDR2 sequences are KGHSH and LQKENI. With 6 bases removed from V and 2 bases from J, the gap between germline ends came to 17 bases. The CDR3 spells CASSLTDRNPYEQYF. The sequenced CDR3 bases are TGTGCCAGCTCCCTTACCGACAGAAACCCCTACGAG. Supplemented by reference TRBV18 and TRBJ2-7, the full variable domain reads NAGVMQNPRHLVRRRGQEARLRCSPMKGHSHVYWYRQLPEEGLKFMVYLQKENIIDESGMPKERFSAEFPKEGPSILRIQQVVRGDSAAYFCASSLTDRNPYEQYFGPGTRLTVT.

With regard to this clone: The read gets to within 3 residues of the CDR3 end, and the germline J gene fills in the rest. The chain is built from TRBV5-1 and TRBJ1-2; D is unclear. Germline V lookup: CDR1 SGHRS, CDR2 YFSETQ. This CDR3 has 14 amino acids. CDR3 region: CASSLDGRAGGYTF. CDR3 bases read: TGCGCCAGCAGCTTGGATGGTCGGGCGGGCGGC. Complete variable domain (other parts from reference TRBV5-1 and TRBJ1-2): KAGVTQTPRYLIKTRGQQVTLSCSPISGHRSVSWYQQTPGQGLQFLFEYFSETQRNKGNFPGRFSGRQFSNSRSEMNVSTLELGDSALYLCASSLDGRAGGYTFGSGTRLTVV.

To note about this clone: The missing CDR3 end, 3 residues past where the read stops, is filled in from the germline J gene. The chain uses TRBV5-1 and TRBJ2-5; 16 nucleotides align to TRBD2. The CDR3 consists of 17 residues. Germline lookup yields CDR1 SGHRS and CDR2 YFSETQ. V was pared by 3 bases and J by 0 bases, with 2 bases of the junction left unmatched. CDR3 sequence reads: CASSSGLAGGYQETQYF. CDR3 DNA, as far as it was read: TGCGCCAGCAGCTCGGGACTAGCGGGGGGGTACCAAGAGACC.

About this clone: Read data end 3 residues before the CDR3 end; the end is taken from the germline J gene. The chain uses TRBV5-1 and TRBJ1-1; 7 bases fit TRBD1. This CDR3 region has 15 residues. Germline trimming cut 4 bases from V and 3 bases from J; bases unmatched to any gene: 9. Germline V gene data show CDR1 as SGHRS and CDR2 as YFSETQ. The CDR3 region is CASSDRVGADTEAFF. The sequenced part of the CDR3 DNA is TGCGCCAGCAGCGACAGGGTCGGGGCGGACACTGAA.

Worth noting for this clone: With the read ending 3 residues before the CDR3 end, the germline J gene is used to fill in that end. The chain couples TRBV30 to TRBJ1-3; D is unresolved. There are 15 residues in the CDR3. Germline V gene sequence: CDR1 GTSNPN, CDR2 SVGIG (reference sequence). V lost 2 bases to trimming and J lost 4 bases, with 15 bases between them. Incomplete CDR3 DNA: TGTGCCTGGAGTCCCCGGCGGGCCGGCGGAAACACC. It is translated as CAWSPRRAGGNT. The entire CDR3 sequence reads CAWSPRRAGGNTIYF. Full variable domain (rest looked up from reference TRBV30 and TRBJ1-3): SQTIHQWPATLVQPVGSPLSLECTVEGTSNPNLYWYRQAAGRGLQLLFYSVGIGQISSEVPQNLSASRPQDRQFILSSKKLLLSDSGFYLCAWSPRRAGGNTIYFGEGSWLTVV.

Notes on this clone: Sequencing ends 3 residues short of the CDR3 end; the germline J gene provides the rest. The chain combines TRBV5-1 with TRBJ2-1, with 7 bases matching TRBD1. The junction had 6 bases not matched to a gene; V was cut back by 2 bases and J by 4 bases. The germline gives CDR1 SGHRS, CDR2 YFSETQ. The CDR3 length is 15 residues. This CDR3 is CASSLGDSPYNEQFF. CDR3 DNA (partial): TGCGCCAGCAGCTTAGGGGACAGCCCTTACAATGAG. The whole variable domain, remainder taken from reference TRBV5-1 and TRBJ2-1, is KAGVTQTPRYLIKTRGQQVTLSCSPISGHRSVSWYQQTPGQGLQFLFEYFSETQRNKGNFPGRFSGRQFSNSRSEMNVSTLELGDSALYLCASSLGDSPYNEQFFGPGTRLTVL.

Regarding this clone: The CDR3 is cut off 3 residues early in the read; its end comes from the germline J gene. Distinct nucleotide sequences in the sample also encode this CDR3. This chain connects TRBV19 to TRBJ2-4; TRBD1 agrees at 9 bases. Per germline, CDR1 LNHDA and CDR2 SQIVND (reference sequence). This CDR3 comprises 15 residues. The sequenced CDR3 bases are TGTGCCAGTAGTACTGGACAGGGGTCACTCTATGGT. Translated: CASSTGQGSLYG. The whole CDR3 is CASSTGQGSLYGQYF.

Remarks on this clone: The CDR3 extends 3 residues past the end of the read, so its final part is completed from the germline J gene. The J gene is TRBJ1-1, the V gene TRBV19, with 9 positions matching TRBD1. Germline lookup yields CDR1 LNHDA and CDR2 SQIVND (reference sequence). The CDR3 spans 14 residues. The CDR3 is CASSIGTGGRTAFF. Incomplete CDR3 DNA: TGTGCCAGTAGTATAGGAACAGGGGGCAGGACA.

A note on this clone: The junction departs from the called germline gene at one end, perhaps through a read error. The sequence runs out 3 residues before the end of the CDR3; the remainder is reconstructed from the germline J gene. This sequence joins TRBV7-9 and TRBJ1-2; no definite D call. CDR1 and CDR2 from the germline V gene are SEHNR and FQNEAQ (reference sequence). The CDR3 is 11 residues long. Partial CDR3 DNA: TGTGCCAGCAGCTTCGGGTATGAC. This codes for CASSFGYD. The complete CDR3 reads CASSFGYDYTF.

To note about this clone: The DNA ends 3 residues before the CDR3 does, and the rest of the CDR3 is filled in from the germline J gene. The chain joins TRBV18 to TRBJ1-1; D is ambiguous. CDR3 length equals 11 residues. CDR1 is KGHSH and CDR2 is LQKENI in the germline V gene. The CDR3 loop reads CASSPRVGAFF. The part of the CDR3 DNA that was read is TGTGCCAGCTCACCGCGGGTTGGT.

With regard to this clone: The read terminates 3 residues before the CDR3 end, so the remaining end is supplied by the germline J gene. The V call is TRBV2, the J call TRBJ2-3, with 7 bases matching TRBD1. J was trimmed by 0 bases and V by 1 base; bases with no gene match: 4. CDR1 SNHLY and CDR2 FYNNEI come from the germline V gene. This CDR3 spans 16 amino acids. Partial CDR3 DNA: TGTGCCAGCAGTGAAGGGACAGGTCTGAGCACAGATACG. This encodes CASSEGTGLSTDT. The CDR3, in full, reads CASSEGTGLSTDTQYF.

A note on this clone: The DNA ends 3 residues before the CDR3 does, and the rest of the CDR3 is filled in from the germline J gene. The chain links TRBV20-1 to TRBJ1-3; 9 nucleotides line up with TRBD1. The junction had 7 bases not matched to a gene; V was cut back by 4 bases and J by 0 bases. The CDR3 sequence is 16 residues long. The germline V gene encodes CDR1 DFQATT and CDR2 SNEGSKA (reference sequence). The sequenced part of the CDR3 DNA is TGCAGTGCTACGGGACAGGGAACCCTCTCTGGAAACACC. Its protein is CSATGQGTLSGNT. The complete CDR3 reads CSATGQGTLSGNTIYF.

As to this clone: Coverage ceases 3 residues before the CDR3 finishes, and the germline J gene fills in the end. The rearrangement joins TRBV7-3 to TRBJ2-1; D might be TRBD2 (5 bases). The ends were cut back, 3 bases at V and 5 bases at J, with 8 bases in the middle. CDR1 is SGHTA, CDR2 FQGTGA, per germline. There are 13 residues in the CDR3. CDR3 DNA, as far as it was read: TGTGCCAGCAGCTTGACTACTGACAATGAG. This gives the protein CASSLTTDNE. The entire CDR3 reads CASSLTTDNEQFF.

Notes on this clone: Read sequence stops 3 residues before the CDR3 end, and the germline J gene provides the missing end. V gene TRBV7-9 combines with J gene TRBJ2-4; D unresolved. This CDR3 is 13 amino acids long. Germline V gene lookup returns CDR1 SEHNR and CDR2 FQNEAQ (reference sequence). CDR3 sequence reads: CASSLDTNYGQYF. The covered CDR3 bases are TGTGCCAGCAGCTTAGACACTAACTATGGT.

A note on this clone: From the germline J gene comes the end of the CDR3, since the read stops 3 residues before it. The rearrangement links TRBV30 to TRBJ2-7, with unresolved D. Trimming cost V 0 bases and J 3 bases, with 6 bases left between them. CDR1 GTSNPN and CDR2 SVGIG come from the germline V gene (reference sequence). The CDR3 totals 12 residues. The CDR3 protein is CAWSVAFYEQYF. Partial CDR3 DNA: TGTGCCTGGAGTGTAGCCTTCTACGAG.

In the case of this clone: The read ends 3 residues early relative to the CDR3; the germline J gene fills the gap. The chain carries TRBV4-1 and TRBJ1-2, with D possibly TRBD1 on 5 matching bases. CDR3 length equals 15 residues. The germline gives CDR1 MGHRA, CDR2 YSYEKL. The CDR3 bases that were read are TGCGCCAGCAGCCTCAAGGGACTAGCGCCAGCCGGG. It is translated as CASSLKGLAPAG. The entire CDR3 protein is CASSLKGLAPAGYTF.

Concerning this clone itself: The CDR3 end falls 3 residues outside the read, so it is completed with the germline J gene. The V and J genes are TRBV7-6 and TRBJ1-2; D may be TRBD1 (5 bases). The CDR3 is 15 amino acids. Germline V gene lookup returns CDR1 SGHVS and CDR2 FNYEAQ. The CDR3 spells CASSLAGGSTDTYTF. CDR3 bases read: TGTGCCAGCAGCTTAGCGGGGGGAAGCACAGATACC.

About this clone itself: The junction departs from the called germline gene at one end, perhaps through a read error. Coverage ceases 3 residues before the CDR3 finishes, and the germline J gene fills in the end. The chain uses TRBV7-7 and TRBJ1-3; D unclear. The length of the CDR3 is 14 residues. Germline values: CDR1 SSHAT, CDR2 FNYEAQ (reference sequence). CDR3 DNA, as far as it was read: TGTGCTAGCAGCATCAAGGTCACTAGTAATGTG. Amino acids: CASSIKVTSNV. The whole CDR3 is CASSIKVTSNVIYF.

About this clone: The read finishes 3 residues shy of the CDR3 end, and the germline J gene is used to complete it. The chain recombines TRBV2 with TRBJ1-3, with 8 bases that match TRBD1. Germline V gives CDR1 SNHLY, CDR2 FYNNEI. The trim removed 3 bases at V and 4 bases at J, leaving 5 bases unmatched. CDR3 length equals 15 residues. The chain's CDR3 is CASSDGGQGGNTIYF. The covered CDR3 bases are TGTGCCAGCAGTGACGGTGGACAGGGAGGAAACACC.

Notes on this clone: The read halts 3 residues ahead of the CDR3 end, with the missing end drawn from the germline J gene. This chain joins TRBV7-2 and TRBJ2-5; weak D call: TRBD2 (7 bases). The CDR3 runs 14 residues. CDR1 is SGHTA, CDR2 FQGNSA, per germline. V gave up 7 bases and J gave up 5 bases, with 17 bases separating them. CDR3: CASKRGGPSETQYF. The part of the CDR3 DNA that was read is TGTGCCAGCAAAAGGGGGGGACCTTCGGAGACC.

This clone is deemed medium-sized by its frequency. The CDR3 goes on 3 residues after the read ends, and that part is filled in from the germline J gene. The rearrangement uses TRBV5-1 and TRBJ1-4; the match to TRBD1 covers 9 bases. Germline CDR1 and CDR2: SGHRS and YFSETQ. V trimming: 4 bases; J trimming: 6 bases; junction bases outside the gene matches: 7. The CDR3 contains 15 residues. The CDR3 DNA, read in part, is TGCGCCAGCAGCGGCAACAGGGGGCTTGATGAAAAA. Its protein is CASSGNRGLDEK. In full, the CDR3 is CASSGNRGLDEKLFF.

In the case of this clone: Sequencing ends 3 residues short of the CDR3 end; the germline J gene provides the rest. V usage is TRBV7-6 and J usage is TRBJ2-7, with TRBD1 matching 8 bases. The J segment lost 0 bases and the V segment lost 5 bases, leaving 6 bases of the junction unmatched. Germline V gene data show CDR1 as SGHVS and CDR2 as FNYEAQ. The CDR3 has 15 amino acids. Here the CDR3 reads CASSHGQGHSYEQYF. The CDR3 bases that were read are TGTGCCAGCAGCCACGGACAGGGACACTCCTACGAG.

CDR3 DNA, as far as it was read: TGCGCCAGCAGCTTAAGACAGGGTCTGGATGAAAAA. This sequence encodes CASSLRQGLDEK. The whole CDR3 is CASSLRQGLDEKLFF. The chain couples TRBV5-1 to TRBJ1-4; 7 positions agree with TRBD1. Read data end 3 residues before the CDR3 end; the end is taken from the germline J gene. V lost 2 bases to trimming and J lost 6 bases; unmatched junction nucleotides: 7. There are 15 residues in the CDR3. Germline CDR1 SGHRS, CDR2 YFSETQ.

Concerning this clone itself: From the germline J gene comes the end of the CDR3, since the read stops 3 residues before it. This rearrangement joins TRBV30 to TRBJ2-3, with D possibly being TRBD1 or TRBD2 (5 bases each). From germline, CDR1 is GTSNPN and CDR2 SVGIG (reference sequence). The CDR3 contains 12 residues. CDR3 sequence reads: CAWSVQGETQYF. The part of the CDR3 DNA that was read is TGTGCCTGGAGTGTACAAGGGGAGACG.

As to this clone: The read stops 3 residues short of the end of the CDR3; the missing end is completed from the germline J gene. The chain links TRBV7-9 to TRBJ1-2; perhaps TRBD1 as D (5 bases). Germline V CDR1 and CDR2: SEHNR, FQNEAQ (reference sequence). This CDR3 spans 13 amino acids. Partial CDR3 DNA: TGTGCCAGCAGCTTAGCGGGGGGTGATACC. Encoded protein: CASSLAGGDT. The full CDR3 is CASSLAGGDTYTF.

On this clone: The missing CDR3 end, 3 residues past where the read stops, is filled in from the germline J gene. The chain uses TRBV2 and TRBJ2-3, with D maybe TRBD2 (6 bases). CDR3 size: 15 residues. Trimming pared 8 bases from V and 4 bases from J, leaving 19 bases between. Germline CDR1 is SNHLY and CDR2 is FYNNEI. This chain's CDR3 is CASEGPGLVADTQYF. CDR3 bases read: TGTGCCAGCGAGGGGCCGGGACTGGTTGCAGATACG.

For this clone: From the germline J gene comes the end of the CDR3, since the read stops 3 residues before it. The chain links TRBV5-6 to TRBJ2-5, with D tentatively TRBD1 (5 bases). Trimming stripped 0 bases from V and 5 bases from J, with 11 bases between. Germline V gene sequence: CDR1 SGHDT, CDR2 YYEEEE. The CDR3 is 14 amino acids. CDR3 amino acids: CASSLAAGRETQYF. CDR3 DNA (partial): TGTGCCAGCAGCTTGGCGGCAGGGCGGGAGACC.

This clone is deemed medium-sized by its frequency. The sequenced CDR3 bases are TGTGCCAGCTCACCTCAGGGCTGGGGAAACATT. It yields the protein CASSPQGWGNI. In full, the CDR3 is CASSPQGWGNIQYF. This rearrangement joins TRBV18 to TRBJ2-4; possible D gene TRBD1, 5 bases. The CDR3 goes on 3 residues after the read ends, and that part is filled in from the germline J gene. The V gene's germline CDR1 is KGHSH and CDR2 LQKENI. The CDR3 sequence is 14 residues long. V was trimmed by 3 bases and J by 6 bases, leaving 12 bases between them.

Of note for this clone: The observed sequence ends 3 residues before the CDR3 terminus, with the missing tail filled in from the germline J gene. The V and J genes are TRBV7-8 and TRBJ2-7, with 7 nucleotides matching TRBD1. With 2 bases clipped from V and 0 bases from J, the junction kept 10 bases outside the gene matches. Per the germline V gene, CDR1 is SGHVS and CDR2 is FQNEAQ. The CDR3 sequence is 17 residues long. The part of the CDR3 DNA that was read is TGTGCCAGCAGCTTACGACCTATTGGGGACAGCTCCTACGAG. Amino acid sequence: CASSLRPIGDSSYE. The CDR3 reads in full as CASSLRPIGDSSYEQYF.

As for this clone: The read finishes 3 residues shy of the CDR3 end, and the germline J gene is used to complete it. The chain recombines TRBV5-4 with TRBJ1-3; no clear D gene. Trimming took off 1 base at V and 0 bases at J, with 11 bases between the two ends. Germline V gene sequence: CDR1 SGHNT, CDR2 YYREEE (reference sequence). The CDR3 contains 16 residues. The CDR3 loop is CASSLRPQASGNTIYF. The covered CDR3 bases are TGTGCCAGCAGCTTGAGACCTCAGGCCTCTGGAAACACC.